This TCR beta chain appears in the sequencing data of a study of PD-1 blockade in classical Hodgkin lymphoma. Study as a whole: Nivolumab dosing for patients was 3 mg/kg, administered intravenously every 2 weeks. Study-level results: As was reported, newly diagnosed patients showed lower baseline TCR diversity than healthy donors did. Complete responders showed a baseline diversity that resembled the diversity of newly diagnosed patients. By C4D1, diversity of CD4+ TCRs had risen significantly, whereas that of CD8+ TCRs had not.

Generated by immunoSEQ multiplex PCR, the TCRdb table keeps only in-frame clones and is missing some. This table has tens of thousands of clones, around 94% appearing once. Time point noted: cycle 4 day 1 (C4D1), after five to seven weeks of nivolumab. After autologous stem cell transplantation all patients relapsed, and prior brentuximab vedotin exposure differed between cohorts. The length of the CDR3 is 13 residues. Germline CDR1 reads SGHRS; CDR2 reads YFSETQ. Trimming cost V 6 bases and J 6 bases; bases outside gene matches: 6. As regards this clone: The antigen is unknown.

Source: peripheral blood mononuclear cells (PBMCs), taken before the fourth cycle of nivolumab. This clonotype was obtained from a human donor with classical Hodgkin lymphoma. The chain uses TRBV5-1 and TRBJ2-7; TRBD1 matches 10 bases. The CDR3 loop is CASIGGQGSEQYF. For the CDR3, the DNA is TGCGCCAGCATAGGGGGACAGGGGTCCGAGCAGTACTTC.